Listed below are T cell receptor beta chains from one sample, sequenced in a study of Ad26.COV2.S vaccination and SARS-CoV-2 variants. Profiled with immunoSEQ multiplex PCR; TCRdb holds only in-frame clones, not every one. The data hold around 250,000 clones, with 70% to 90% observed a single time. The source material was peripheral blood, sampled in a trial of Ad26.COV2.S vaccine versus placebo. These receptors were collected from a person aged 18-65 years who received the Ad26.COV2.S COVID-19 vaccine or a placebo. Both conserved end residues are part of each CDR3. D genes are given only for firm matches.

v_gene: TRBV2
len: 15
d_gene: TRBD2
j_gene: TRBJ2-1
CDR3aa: CASSEASGDYNEQFF

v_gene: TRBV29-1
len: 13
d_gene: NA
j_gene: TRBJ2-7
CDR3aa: CSVSPGYENEQYF

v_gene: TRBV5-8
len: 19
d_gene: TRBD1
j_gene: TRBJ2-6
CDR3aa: CASSPYLGQGLSGANVLTF

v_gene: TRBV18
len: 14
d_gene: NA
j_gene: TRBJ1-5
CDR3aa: CASSPPTGSQPQHF

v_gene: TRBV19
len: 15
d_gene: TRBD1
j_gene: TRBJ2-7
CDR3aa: CASSLGTGRSYEQYF

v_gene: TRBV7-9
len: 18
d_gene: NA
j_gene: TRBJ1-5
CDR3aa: CASSLVWHKGDSNQPQHF

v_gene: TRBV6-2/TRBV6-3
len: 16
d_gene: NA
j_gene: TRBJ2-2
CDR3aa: CASSYPWDKNTGELFF

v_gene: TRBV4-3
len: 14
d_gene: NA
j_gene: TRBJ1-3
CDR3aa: CASSQVDSRNTIYF

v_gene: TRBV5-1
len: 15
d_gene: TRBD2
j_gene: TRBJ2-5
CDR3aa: CASSLIAGGPGTQYF

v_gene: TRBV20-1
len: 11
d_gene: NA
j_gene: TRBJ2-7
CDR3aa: CSVDRRYEQYF

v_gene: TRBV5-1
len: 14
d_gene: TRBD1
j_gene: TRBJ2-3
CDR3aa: CASSLQGGADTQYF

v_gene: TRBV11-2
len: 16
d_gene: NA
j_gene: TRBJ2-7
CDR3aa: CASSTMRGRVAHEQYF

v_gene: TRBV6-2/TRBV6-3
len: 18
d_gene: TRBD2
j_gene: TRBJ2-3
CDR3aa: CASSPLNIAGGHADTQYF

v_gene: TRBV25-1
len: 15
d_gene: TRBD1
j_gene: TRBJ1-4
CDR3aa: CASSDIRGPGEKLFF

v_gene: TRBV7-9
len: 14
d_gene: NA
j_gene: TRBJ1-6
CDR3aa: CASSPVAYRSPLHF

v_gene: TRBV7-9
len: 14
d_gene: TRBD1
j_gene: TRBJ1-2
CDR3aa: CASRPTGEVYGYTF

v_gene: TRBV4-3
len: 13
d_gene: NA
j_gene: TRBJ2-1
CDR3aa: CASSQEEGNEQFF

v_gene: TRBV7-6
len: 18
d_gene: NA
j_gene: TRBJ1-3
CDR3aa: CASSLEPPSGSSRNTIYF

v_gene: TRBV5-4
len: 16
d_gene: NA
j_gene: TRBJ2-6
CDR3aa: CASSFQAISGANVLTF

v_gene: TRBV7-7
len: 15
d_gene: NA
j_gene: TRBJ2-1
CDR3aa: CASILFRDGDNEQFF

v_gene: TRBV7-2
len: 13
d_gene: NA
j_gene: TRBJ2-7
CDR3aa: CASSPAGPGSQYF

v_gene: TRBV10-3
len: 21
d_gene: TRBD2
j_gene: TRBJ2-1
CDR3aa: CAISESTRASGRRKVSNEQFF

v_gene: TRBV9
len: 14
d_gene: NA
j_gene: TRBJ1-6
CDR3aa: CASSVGRENSPLHF

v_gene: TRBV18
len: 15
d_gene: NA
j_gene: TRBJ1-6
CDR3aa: CASSGAGALDSPLHF

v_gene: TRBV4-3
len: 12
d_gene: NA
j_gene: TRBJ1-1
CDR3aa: CASSQENREAFF

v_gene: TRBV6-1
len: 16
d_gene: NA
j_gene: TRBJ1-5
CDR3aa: CASSEGVLSNNQPQHF

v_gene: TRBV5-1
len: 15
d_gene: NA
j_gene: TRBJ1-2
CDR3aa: CASSLGGSANYGYTF

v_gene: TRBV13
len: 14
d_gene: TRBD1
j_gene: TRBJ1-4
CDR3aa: CASSSTGPNEKLFF

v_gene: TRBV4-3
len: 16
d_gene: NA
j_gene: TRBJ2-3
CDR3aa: CASSQEEGDGTDTQYF

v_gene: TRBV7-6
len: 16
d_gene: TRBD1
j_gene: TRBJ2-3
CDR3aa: CASSSSGQRRTDTQYF

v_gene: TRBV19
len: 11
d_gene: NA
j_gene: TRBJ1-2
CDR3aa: CASNNGYGYTF

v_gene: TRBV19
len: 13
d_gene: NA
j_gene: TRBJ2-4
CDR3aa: CASSIGGYDIQYF

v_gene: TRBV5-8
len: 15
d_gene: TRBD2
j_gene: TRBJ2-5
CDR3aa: CASSRSGKKQETQYF

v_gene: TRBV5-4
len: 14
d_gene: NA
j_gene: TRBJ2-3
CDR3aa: CASSLLPNTDTQYF

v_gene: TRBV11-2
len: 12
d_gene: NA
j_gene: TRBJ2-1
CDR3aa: CASSLVGNEQFF

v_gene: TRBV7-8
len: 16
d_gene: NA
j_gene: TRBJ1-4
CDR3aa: CASSRIAGMGGEKLFF

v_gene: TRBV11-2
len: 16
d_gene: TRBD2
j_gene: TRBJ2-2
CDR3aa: CASSSRLAGGTGELFF

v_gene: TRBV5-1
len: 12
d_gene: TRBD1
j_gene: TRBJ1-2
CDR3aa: CASSLGGDGYTF

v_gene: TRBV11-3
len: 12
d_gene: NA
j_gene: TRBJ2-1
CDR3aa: CASSLQGYEQFF

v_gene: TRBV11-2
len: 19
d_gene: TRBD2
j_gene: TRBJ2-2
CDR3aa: CASSLGGLAGAANTGELFF

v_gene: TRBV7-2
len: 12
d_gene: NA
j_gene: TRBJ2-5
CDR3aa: CASSLSRETQYF

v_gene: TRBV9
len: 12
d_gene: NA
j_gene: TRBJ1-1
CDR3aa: CASSGPNTEAFF

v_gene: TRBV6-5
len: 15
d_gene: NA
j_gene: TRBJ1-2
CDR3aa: CASNPSGGAGYGYTF

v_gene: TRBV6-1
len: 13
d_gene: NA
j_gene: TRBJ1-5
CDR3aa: CASSELEGQPQHF

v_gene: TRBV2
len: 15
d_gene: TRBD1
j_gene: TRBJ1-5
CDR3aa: CASSAGTGTNQPQHF

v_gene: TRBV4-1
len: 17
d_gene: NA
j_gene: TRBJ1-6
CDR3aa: CASSQDQRQGRLSPLHF

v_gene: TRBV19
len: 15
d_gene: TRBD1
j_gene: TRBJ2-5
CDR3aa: CASSWGQVYQETQYF

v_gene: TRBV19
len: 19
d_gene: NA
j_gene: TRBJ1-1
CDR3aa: CASSIGGGRYSNMNTEAFF

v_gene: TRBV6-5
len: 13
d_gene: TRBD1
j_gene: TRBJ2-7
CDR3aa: CASSWDRRYEQYF

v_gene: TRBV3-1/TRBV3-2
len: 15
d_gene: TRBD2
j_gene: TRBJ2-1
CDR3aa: CASRLTSGGANEQFF

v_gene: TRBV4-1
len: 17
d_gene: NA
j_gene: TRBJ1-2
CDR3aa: CASRKSEVNRAYYGYTF

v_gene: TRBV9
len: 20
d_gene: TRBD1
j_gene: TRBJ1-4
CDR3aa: CASSVRGGTGTGGLNEKLFF

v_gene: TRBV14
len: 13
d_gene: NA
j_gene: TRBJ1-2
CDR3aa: CASSLGLLYGYTF